Sequencing of this TCR beta chain was carried out in a study of T cell changes during pregnancy in multiple sclerosis. CDR1 is LNHDA, CDR2 SQIVND, per germline (reference sequence). V lost 3 bases and J lost 3; bases outside the gene matches: 4. This CDR3 spans 14 amino acids. Libraries were prepared by immunoSEQ multiplex PCR; TCRdb keeps only in-frame clonotypes and omits some of them. Of some 70,000 clones listed, 90% were seen once; the top ten hold more than 8%. The chain carries TRBV19 and TRBJ2-7, with 8 bases fitting TRBD2. The source of this sequence is a female donor in good health, enrolled as a control in a pregnancy study. Sequencing was performed on peripheral blood, taken after pregnancy. CDR3 in DNA: TGTGCCAGTAGTATCTCTCGGGGGGGCTACGAGCAGTACTTC. Its translation is CASSISRGGYEQYF.